This note documents a single T cell receptor beta chain sequence. Which antigen it targets is not known. Base qualities are not at hand, and no much larger clone is one base apart. Explained via the paper, the treatment or condition label denotes: allogeneic hematopoietic cell transplantation with graft depleted of TCRalphabeta T cells and CD19 B cells. The transplant recipients were children given TCRalphabeta/CD19-depleted allogeneic hematopoietic cell grafts. This sample stems from a study of T-cell reconstitution after alpha-beta-depleted transplantation in children (dated by TCRdb to the mid-2010s). About the investigation overall: The study quantitatively tracked T-cell immune reconstitution after TCRalphabeta/CD19-depleted allogeneic hematopoietic cell transplantation in children using TCR repertoire profiling.

Summary of the overall study and its limitations: Hyperexpanded clone frequencies declined over subsequent months; after one year, T-cell counts and TCRbeta diversity were mostly attributed to newly produced T cells. Apparently early alphabetaT-cell count recovery about two months after transplant reportedly relied on only several hundred rapidly expanded clones derived from non-depleted graft cells. The high TCRbeta diversity at day 60 in some patients was ascribed to recipient T cells and intrathymic progenitors that had survived conditioning.

The method behind the library was PCR. The instrument given in TCRdb is Illumina HiSeq 2500. To normalize quantification of the TCRbeta repertoire, the TCR libraries were built with molecular barcoding that relied on unique molecular identifiers. The public reads were run again by TCRdb, first through fastp at Q25 and then through MiXCR, and only productive beta chains were kept. All rows with the same CDR3 protein become a single entry with the most common DNA and genes. The sample table records 300,000 to 400,000 distinct CDR3 sequences; around 15% of these occur just once. The top ten clonotypes cover roughly 40% of the sample. The germline V gene sets CDR1 to SGHDN and CDR2 to FVKESK. Trimmed from V: 0 bases; trimmed from J: 0 bases; junction bases lacking a gene match: 8. The CDR3 runs 17 amino acids, cysteine and phenylalanine included. CDR3 DNA only is kept here, 51 bases in frame from base 1.

The V gene is TRBV14 and the J gene is TRBJ2-7; TRBD1 lines up with 7 middle nucleotides. Sample: PBMCs, mostly from graft donor cells, taken 360 days after TCRalphabeta/CD19-depleted stem cell transplant. The sequence was obtained from a male patient aged 2-10 years who had a stem cell transplant for acute lymphoblastic leukemia, so the T cells may come from the graft donor. The CDR3 corresponds to CASSQDPVGTVSYEQYF. The DNA sequence reads TGTGCCAGCAGCCAAGATCCGGTGGGGACAGTCTCCTACGAGCAGTACTTC.